This entry lists 28 T cell receptor beta chains sequenced from one sample in a study of shared clonotypes between healthy human individuals. Clones were read by immunoSEQ multiplex PCR, and TCRdb kept only the in-frame ones, dropping some. The sample holds some 500,000 clones, 96% seen once. Source material: naive CD4+ T cells sorted from blood. Regarding subset: CD45RA+ positively selected. The receptors here all came from a woman in her twenties or thirties in good health.

Turning to this clone: Other DNA sequences in this specimen translate into the identical CDR3. This sequence joins TRBV10-1 and TRBJ2-5; D may correspond to TRBD1 or TRBD2 (5 bases each). Between the trimmed V and J ends, which lost 0 bases and 1 base, there was a span of 6 bases. Per the germline V gene, CDR1 is WNHNN and CDR2 is SYGVQD (reference sequence). CDR3 length equals 14 residues. The CDR3 spells CASSESGAQETQYF. The CDR3 DNA is TGCGCCAGCAGTGAGTCCGGGGCCCAAGAGACCCAGTACTTC.

The chain joins TRBV5-6 to TRBJ1-5, with D perhaps matching TRBD1 (5 bases). This CDR3 contains 15 residues. Trimming stripped 2 bases from V and 0 bases from J, with 9 bases between. Per the germline V gene, CDR1 is SGHDT and CDR2 is YYEEEE. The CDR3 here is CASSFRQTSNQPQHF. Here the CDR3 DNA reads TGTGCCAGCAGCTTTAGACAGACTAGCAATCAGCCCCAGCATTTT.

The chain carries TRBV5-1 and TRBJ2-1; 11 bases map to TRBD2. CDR3 size: 14 residues. The V segment lost 4 bases and the J segment 6 bases; nucleotides outside the gene matches: 3. In germline, CDR1 is SGHRS, CDR2 YFSETQ. The CDR3 here is CASSRGTSGNEQFF. CDR3 nucleotides: TGCGCCAGCAGCCGAGGGACTAGCGGCAATGAGCAGTTCTTC.

This sequence joins TRBV5-1 and TRBJ1-2; 7 bases agree with TRBD1. V was clipped by 4 bases and J by 5 bases; unmatched bases: 11. The CDR3 has 15 residues. Germline CDR1 SGHRS, CDR2 YFSETQ. CDR3: CASSPNTGAGYGYTF. DNA for the CDR3: TGCGCCAGCAGCCCAAATACAGGGGCGGGTTATGGCTACACCTTC.

The chain uses TRBV28 and TRBJ2-3, with D unresolved. Germline CDR1 MDHEN, CDR2 SYDVKM. The V gene lost 6 bases and the J gene lost 4 bases, with 11 bases spanning the gap. The length of the CDR3 is 13 residues. CDR3 sequence reads: CASSLGLADTQYF. Written as DNA, the CDR3 is TGTGCCAGCAGCCTGGGATTGGCAGATACGCAGTATTTT.

J is TRBJ2-7 and V is TRBV11-2; 11 bases agree with TRBD1. Germline V CDR1 and CDR2: SGHAT, FQNNGV. The V segment lost 4 bases and the J segment 8 bases; nucleotides outside the gene matches: 7. CDR3 length: 14 amino acids. CDR3 amino acids: CASSSDRGPSKQYF. CDR3 DNA: TGTGCCAGCAGCTCGGACAGGGGGCCCTCCAAGCAGTACTTC.

This chain connects TRBV10-3 to TRBJ2-1; D call uncertain. The V gene's germline CDR1 is ENHRY and CDR2 SYGVKD. The CDR3 covers 15 residues. Trimming took off 6 bases at V and 1 base at J, with 13 bases between the two ends. The CDR3: CAIRPRDRSYNEQFF. CDR3 DNA: TGTGCCATCAGGCCTAGGGATAGGTCCTACAATGAGCAGTTCTTC.

CDR3 coding DNA: TGTGCCAGCAGTGAACAGTCACCCTACGAGCAGTACTTC. It translates to CASSEQSPYEQYF. The rearrangement joins TRBV6-1 to TRBJ2-7, with no clear D. V was trimmed by 2 bases and J by 2 bases, leaving 7 bases between them. The CDR3 length is 13 residues. Germline V gene data show CDR1 as MNHNS and CDR2 as SASEGT.

The chain combines TRBV5-1 with TRBJ2-1; the D is unclear. The V end was cut by 2 bases, the J end by 7 bases, with 10 bases between. CDR1 is SGHRS, CDR2 YFSETQ, per germline. The CDR3 covers 13 residues. CDR3 loop: CASSFSTNNEQFF. CDR3 bases: TGCGCCAGCAGCTTCAGTACCAATAATGAGCAGTTCTTC.

V is TRBV28 and J is TRBJ2-5; 7 bases map to TRBD1. The DNA matches TRBJ2-7 better at its end, which makes the J call doubtful. The germline gives CDR1 MDHEN, CDR2 SYDVKM. The CDR3 is 15 amino acids. This chain's CDR3 is CASSQTGEGSYEQYF. The CDR3 coding sequence is TGTGCCAGCAGCCAAACAGGGGAAGGGTCCTACGAGCAGTACTTC.

V usage is TRBV18 and J usage is TRBJ1-1, with 10 bases identical to TRBD1. This CDR3 contains 16 residues. With V trimmed by 3 bases and J by 0 bases, 4 bases remained unmatched. Germline CDR1 and CDR2: KGHSH and LQKENI. The DNA of the CDR3 is TGTGCCAGCTCACCCCTGGACAGGGGGGTGAACACTGAAGCTTTCTTT. This sequence encodes CASSPLDRGVNTEAFF.

This clone appeared once. CDR3 DNA: TGTGCCAGCAGTCCTCCCATAGGGGGCGGTTTCACCGGGGAGCTGTTTTTT. It yields the protein CASSPPIGGGFTGELFF. This chain links TRBV28 with TRBJ2-2, with TRBD1 matching over 7 bases. The CDR3 sequence is 17 residues long. The ends lost 5 bases at V and 4 bases at J; junction bases unmatched: 13. Per germline, CDR1 MDHEN and CDR2 SYDVKM.

The J gene is TRBJ2-5, the V gene TRBV5-1; 12 bases are shared with TRBD1. Looked up from germline, CDR1 is SGHRS and CDR2 is YFSETQ. The CDR3 runs 15 residues. The trim removed 3 bases at V and 4 bases at J, leaving 4 bases unmatched. This CDR3 reads CASSYTGQGAETQYF. The CDR3 DNA follows: TGCGCCAGCAGCTACACGGGACAGGGGGCAGAGACCCAGTACTTC.

The rearrangement uses TRBV19 and TRBJ2-7; 13 bases align to TRBD2. CDR1 is LNHDA and CDR2 is SQIVND in the germline V gene (reference sequence). CDR3 length: 15 residues. J gave up 6 bases and V 4 bases, and 6 bases lay outside the gene matches. This CDR3 is CASSRTSGSLGEQYF. CDR3 nucleotides: TGTGCCAGTAGTAGGACTAGCGGGAGTTTAGGCGAGCAGTACTTC.

On this clone: Other nucleotide sequences in the sample specify the same CDR3. J is TRBJ2-7 and V is TRBV18; 9 bases are shared with TRBD1. V trimming: 2 bases; J trimming: 3 bases; junction bases outside the gene matches: 5. Germline loops: CDR1 KGHSH, CDR2 LQKENI. The CDR3 is made up of 15 amino acids. Here the CDR3 DNA reads TGTGCCAGCTCACCATTGGGACAGGGAGGCTACGAGCAGTACTTC. It codes for CASSPLGQGGYEQYF.

This clone is a singleton in its sample. V usage is TRBV7-9 and J usage is TRBJ2-7; D gene ambiguous. The germline V gene encodes CDR1 SEHNR and CDR2 FQNEAQ (reference sequence). Trimming took 5 bases from V and 4 from J, leaving 12 bases between them. There are 13 residues in the CDR3. This chain's CDR3 is CASSRAPRYEQYF. DNA of the CDR3: TGTGCCAGCAGCCGGGCCCCGCGGTACGAGCAGTACTTC.

This clone came up once. Other DNA sequences in this sample translate to the same CDR3. The rearrangement links TRBV28 to TRBJ2-7, with 9 bases lining up with TRBD1. The CDR3 length is 15 residues. Germline lookup yields CDR1 MDHEN and CDR2 SYDVKM. Trimming cost V 6 bases and J 1 base; bases outside gene matches: 7. The CDR3 nucleotides are TGTGCCAGCAGCTCAACCGGGACAGGGTCCTACGAGCAGTACTTC. It is translated as CASSSTGTGSYEQYF.

V is TRBV10-3 and J is TRBJ2-7; the match to TRBD2 covers 7 bases. V trimming: 4 bases; J trimming: 6 bases; junction bases outside the gene matches: 6. This CDR3 is built from 13 residues. The germline V gene has CDR1 ENHRY and CDR2 SYGVKD. The CDR3 DNA sequence: TGTGCCATCAGTGGTCGCGGGAGTTCCGAGCAGTACTTC. It is translated as CAISGRGSSEQYF.

V gene TRBV4-1 combines with J gene TRBJ2-5; maybe TRBD1 (6 bases). The J call is doubtful: the DNA matches TRBJ2-7 better. The CDR3 extends over 14 amino acids. Germline-derived CDR1 and CDR2 are MGHRA and YSYEKL. The CDR3 bases are TGCGCCAGCAGCCACCCCGGACAGATCTACGAGCAGTACTTC. It encodes CASSHPGQIYEQYF.

This rearrangement joins TRBV2 to TRBJ2-5; 10 bases match TRBD1. This CDR3 is 16 amino acids long. The junction had 12 bases not matched to a gene; V was cut back by 6 bases and J by 5 bases. CDR1 is SNHLY, CDR2 FYNNEI, per germline. CDR3 in amino acids: CASRGTGVNIRETQYF. The CDR3 DNA is TGTGCCAGCAGGGGGACAGGGGTGAACATTAGGGAGACCCAGTACTTC.

This chain links TRBV18 with TRBJ1-2, with unresolved D. CDR1 is KGHSH and CDR2 is LQKENI in the germline V gene. The CDR3 contains 13 residues. V dropped 2 bases and J dropped 2 bases, with 6 bases sitting between them. The chain's CDR3 is CASSPSGNYGYTF. CDR3 DNA: TGTGCCAGCTCACCATCGGGGAACTATGGCTACACCTTC.

The chain recombines TRBV7-2 with TRBJ2-5; D might be TRBD2 (5 bases). V lost 2 bases and J 5 bases, leaving 12 bases between the germline ends. CDR3 length: 14 residues. Germline V CDR1 and CDR2: SGHTA, FQGNSA. The CDR3 bases are TGTGCCAGCAGCTTACTTCTTTCGGGGGAGACCCAGTACTTC. As protein: CASSLLLSGETQYF.

This chain links TRBV5-6 with TRBJ2-3, with D unresolved. There are 12 residues in the CDR3. The V end lost 1 base, the J end lost 6 bases, and 6 bases lay between the germline ends. Germline V gene data show CDR1 as SGHDT and CDR2 as YYEEEE. The CDR3: CASSLKRDTQYF. The CDR3 DNA sequence: TGTGCCAGCAGCTTGAAAAGGGATACGCAGTATTTT.

This chain joins TRBV27 and TRBJ1-1; D may be TRBD1 (6 bases). Trimming pared 3 bases from V and 4 bases from J, leaving 12 bases between. The CDR3 covers 14 residues. Per the germline V gene, CDR1 is MNHEY and CDR2 is SMNVEV (reference sequence). The CDR3 DNA follows: TGTGCCAGCAGTTTGGGGGGGCCGGGCACTGAAGCTTTCTTT. Its translation is CASSLGGPGTEAFF.

This clone was counted once. The chain links TRBV29-1 to TRBJ2-1; 10 nucleotides align to TRBD2. Germline CDR1 SQVTM, CDR2 ANQGSEA. The V and J ends lost 4 bases and 4 bases, in that order; junction bases with no gene match: 7. This CDR3 is 15 amino acids long. CDR3 sequence: CSVARLAGSYNEQFF. The CDR3, as DNA: TGCAGCGTTGCTCGACTAGCGGGTTCATACAATGAGCAGTTCTTC.

In this sample, this clone turned up once. V and J are TRBV18 and TRBJ2-2; perhaps TRBD1 as D (6 bases). CDR1 is KGHSH and CDR2 is LQKENI in the germline V gene. Trimming removed 2 bases at V and 2 bases at J, with 12 bases between. This CDR3 spans 16 amino acids. CDR3: CASSPSGTRNTGELFF. CDR3 bases: TGTGCCAGCTCACCATCCGGGACAAGAAACACCGGGGAGCTGTTTTTT.

This chain uses TRBV19 with TRBJ1-6, with 12 bases identical to TRBD1. The germline V gene has CDR1 LNHDA and CDR2 SQIVND (reference sequence). The CDR3 sequence is 18 residues long. V was clipped by 7 bases and J by 5 bases; unmatched bases: 12. CDR3 protein: CASTTGTGGDLNNSPLHF. CDR3 bases: TGTGCCAGTACAACCGGGACAGGGGGCGATCTGAATAATTCACCCCTCCACTTT.

This clone was counted once. V gene TRBV5-8 combines with J gene TRBJ2-2; D is tentatively TRBD1 or TRBD2 (5 bases each). V shed 1 base and J shed 3 bases, with 13 bases lying between them. The CDR3 extends over 16 amino acids. Per germline, CDR1 SGHTS and CDR2 YDEGEE. The CDR3 loop reads CASSLWGISDTGELFF. The CDR3 DNA reads TGTGCCAGCAGCTTGTGGGGGATTTCTGACACCGGGGAGCTGTTTTTT.